The 9 T cell receptor beta chains listed next were all sequenced from one sample in a study of control samples from healthy donors and cancer patients. The data were produced by immunoSEQ multiplex PCR, yet TCRdb's version contains in-frame clones alone and is incomplete. Among under 450,000 clones listed, 80% to 95% were seen once. What was sequenced was PBMCs. The receptors stem from a man in his forties with head and neck cancer.

This clone was seen a single time. The chain couples TRBV27 to TRBJ2-1; TRBD2 matches 7 bases. V trimming: 7 bases; J trimming: 8 bases; junction bases outside the gene matches: 14. This CDR3 has 15 residues. In germline, CDR1 is MNHEY, CDR2 SMNVEV (reference sequence). CDR3 in amino acids: CASNQAGTPGDEQFF. Written as DNA, the CDR3 is TGTGCCAGCAACCAAGCGGGAACCCCGGGCGATGAGCAGTTCTTC.

The CDR3: CASSFQAGGDYYEQYF. DNA for the CDR3: TGCGCCAGCAGCTTCCAAGCGGGGGGGGATTACTACGAGCAGTACTTC. V and J are TRBV5-1 and TRBJ2-7; 10 bases are shared with TRBD2. Germline V gene lookup returns CDR1 SGHRS and CDR2 YFSETQ. This CDR3 is 16 amino acids long. Trimming at V came to 2 bases and at J to 3 bases, leaving 8 bases not matched to a gene.

The chain has TRBV7-9 and TRBJ2-7; D is undetermined. This CDR3 has 14 residues. The germline gives CDR1 SEHNR, CDR2 FQNEAQ (reference sequence). V lost 1 base, J lost 1 base, and 8 bases lay in between. As DNA, the CDR3 is TGTGCCAGCAGCTTAGTGGGTCTTTCCTACGAGCAGTACTTC. It specifies CASSLVGLSYEQYF. Based on the CDR3 plus reference TRBV7-9 and TRBJ2-7, the full variable domain is DTGVSQNPRHKITKRGQNVTFRCDPISEHNRLYWYRQTLGQGPEFLTYFQNEAQLEKSRLLSDRFSAERPKGSFSTLEIQRTEQGDSAMYLCASSLVGLSYEQYFGPGTRLTVT.

This chain connects TRBV11-2 to TRBJ1-6, with no clear D. The CDR3 covers 13 residues. V lost 1 base and J lost 9, with 7 bases in between. Germline CDR1 is SGHAT and CDR2 is FQNNGV. The CDR3 DNA reads TGTGCCAGCAGCTTAGCTGCAGGTTCACCCCTCCACTTT. Translation gives CASSLAAGSPLHF.

The chain has TRBV4-1 and TRBJ1-2; D perhaps matches TRBD1 (5 bases). The CDR3 loop spans 16 amino acids. The germline V and J ends were trimmed by 0 bases and 0 bases, with 11 bases remaining between them. CDR1 MGHRA and CDR2 YSYEKL come from the germline V gene. The DNA of the CDR3 is TGCGCCAGCAGCCAAGATTTGGACAACGCTAACTATGGCTACACCTTC. Translated: CASSQDLDNANYGYTF.

The V call is TRBV6-5, the J call TRBJ2-1, with 8 bases identical to TRBD1. Germline CDR1 reads MNHEY; CDR2 reads SVGAGI. CDR3 length equals 14 residues. V shed 6 bases, J shed 4 bases, and the junction held 5 bases outside the gene matches. CDR3 amino acids: CASRGQGPYNEQFF. The DNA for the CDR3 is TGTGCCAGCAGAGGACAGGGTCCTTACAATGAGCAGTTCTTC.

As concerns this clone: The junction differs from germline at one of its ends, possibly a read error. This sequence joins TRBV10-3 and TRBJ1-1, with 10 nucleotides matching TRBD1. Germline-derived CDR1 and CDR2 are ENHRY and SYGVKD. CDR3 length: 13 residues. The CDR3 sequence is CAIRDRGNPEAFF. Written as DNA, the CDR3 is TGTGCCATCAGGGACAGGGGGAACCCTGAAGCTTTCTTT.

This clone has just one count. The same CDR3 can be traced to other DNA sequences in this sample. The chain couples TRBV28 to TRBJ1-1; D remains unclear. The CDR3 totals 11 residues. CDR1 is MDHEN and CDR2 is SYDVKM in the germline V gene. Trimming stripped 1 base from V and 3 bases from J, with 0 bases between. The CDR3 loop is CASSLYTEAFF. The CDR3 nucleotides are TGTGCCAGCAGTTTATACACTGAAGCTTTCTTT. Full variable domain (rest looked up from reference TRBV28 and TRBJ1-1): DVKVTQSSRYLVKRTGEKVFLECVQDMDHENMFWYRQDPGLGLRLIYFSYDVKMKEKGDIPEGYSVSREKKERFSLILESASTNQTSMYLCASSLYTEAFFGQGTRLTVV.

The rearrangement links TRBV11-2 to TRBJ2-7; D not certain. This CDR3 is built from 14 residues. The germline gives CDR1 SGHAT, CDR2 FQNNGV. Between the trimmed V and J ends, which lost 0 bases and 5 bases, there was a span of 11 bases. The DNA of the CDR3 is TGTGCCAGCAGCTTAGAACGGAATCGCGACGAGCAGTACTTC. Its translation: CASSLERNRDEQYF.